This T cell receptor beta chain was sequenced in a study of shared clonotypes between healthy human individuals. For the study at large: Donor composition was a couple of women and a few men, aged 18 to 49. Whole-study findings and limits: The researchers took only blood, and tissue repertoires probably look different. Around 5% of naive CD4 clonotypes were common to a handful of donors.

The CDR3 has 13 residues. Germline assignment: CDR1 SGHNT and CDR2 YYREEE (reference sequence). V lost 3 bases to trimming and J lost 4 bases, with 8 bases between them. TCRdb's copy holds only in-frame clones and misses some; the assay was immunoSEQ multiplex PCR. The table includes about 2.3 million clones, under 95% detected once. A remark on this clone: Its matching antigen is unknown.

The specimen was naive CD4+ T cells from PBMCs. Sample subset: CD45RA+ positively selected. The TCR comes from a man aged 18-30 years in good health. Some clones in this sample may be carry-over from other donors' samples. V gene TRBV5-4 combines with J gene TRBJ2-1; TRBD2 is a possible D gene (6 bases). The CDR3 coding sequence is TGTGCCAGCAGCTCGGGGAGGTACAATGAGCAGTTCTTC. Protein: CASSSGRYNEQFF.